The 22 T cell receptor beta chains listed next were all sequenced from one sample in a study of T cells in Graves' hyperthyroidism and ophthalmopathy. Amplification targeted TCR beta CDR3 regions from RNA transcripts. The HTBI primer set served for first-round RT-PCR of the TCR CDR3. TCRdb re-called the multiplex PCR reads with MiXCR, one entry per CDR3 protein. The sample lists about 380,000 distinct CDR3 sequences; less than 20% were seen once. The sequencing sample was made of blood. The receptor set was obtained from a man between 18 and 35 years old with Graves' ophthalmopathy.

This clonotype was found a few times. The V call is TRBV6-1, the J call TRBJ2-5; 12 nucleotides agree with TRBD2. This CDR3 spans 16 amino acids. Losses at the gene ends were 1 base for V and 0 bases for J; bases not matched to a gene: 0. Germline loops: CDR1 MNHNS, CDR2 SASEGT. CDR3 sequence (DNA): TGTGCCAGCAGTGAAGGACTAGCGGGGGACCAAGAGACCCAGTACTTC. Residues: CASSEGLAGDQETQYF.

CDR3 protein: CASRNSGGAGTKYF. The CDR3, as DNA: TGTGCCAGCAGGAATAGCGGGGGGGCGGGGACGAAGTACTTC. The V gene is TRBV7-8, the J gene TRBJ2-4, with 11 bases aligning to TRBD2. CDR3 size: 14 residues. Germline CDR1 and CDR2: SGHVS and FQNEAQ. After removal of 6 bases from V and 14 bases from J, the junction contained 12 bases not matched to a gene.

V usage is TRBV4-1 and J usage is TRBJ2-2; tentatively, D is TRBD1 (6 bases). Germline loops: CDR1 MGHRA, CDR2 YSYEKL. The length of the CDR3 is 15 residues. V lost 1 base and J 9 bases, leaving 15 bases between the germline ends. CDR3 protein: CASSQVDRDGRELFF. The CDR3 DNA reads TGCGCCAGCAGCCAAGTGGACAGAGATGGACGGGAGCTGTTTTTT.

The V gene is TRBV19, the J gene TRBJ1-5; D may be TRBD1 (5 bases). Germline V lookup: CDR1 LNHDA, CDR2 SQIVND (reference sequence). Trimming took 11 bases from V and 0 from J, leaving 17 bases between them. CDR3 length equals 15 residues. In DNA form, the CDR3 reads TGTGCCGGGTCAATGGGGGGAACTAGCAATCAGCCCCAGCATTTT. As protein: CAGSMGGTSNQPQHF.

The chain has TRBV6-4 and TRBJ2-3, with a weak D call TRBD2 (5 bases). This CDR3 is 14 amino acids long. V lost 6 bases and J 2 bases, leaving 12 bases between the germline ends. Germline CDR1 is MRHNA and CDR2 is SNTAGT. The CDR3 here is CASSPGLITDTQYF. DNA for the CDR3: TGTGCCAGCAGCCCCGGACTGATCACAGATACGCAGTATTTT.

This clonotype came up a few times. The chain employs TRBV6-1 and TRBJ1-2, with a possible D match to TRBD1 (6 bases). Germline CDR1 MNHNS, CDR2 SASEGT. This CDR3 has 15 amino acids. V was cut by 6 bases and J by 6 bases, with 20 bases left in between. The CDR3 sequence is CASSLFRTVVNGYTF. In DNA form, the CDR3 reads TGTGCCAGCAGCCTCTTCCGGACAGTAGTGAATGGCTACACCTTC.

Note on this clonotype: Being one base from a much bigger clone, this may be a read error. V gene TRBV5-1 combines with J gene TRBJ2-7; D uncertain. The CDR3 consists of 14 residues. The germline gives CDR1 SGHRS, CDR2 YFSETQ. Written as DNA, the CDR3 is TGCGCCAGCCGCTTGGTTGGCTGGACCTACGAGCAGTACTTC. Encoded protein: CASRLVGWTYEQYF.

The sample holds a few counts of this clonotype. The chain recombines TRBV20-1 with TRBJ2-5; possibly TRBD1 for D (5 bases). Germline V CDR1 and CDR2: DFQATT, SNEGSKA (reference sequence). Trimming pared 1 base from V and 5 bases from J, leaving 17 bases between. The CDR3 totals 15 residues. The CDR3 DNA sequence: TGCAGTGCTAGAGTAGGGGTGAATACCAGGGAGACCCAGTACTTC. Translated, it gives CSARVGVNTRETQYF.

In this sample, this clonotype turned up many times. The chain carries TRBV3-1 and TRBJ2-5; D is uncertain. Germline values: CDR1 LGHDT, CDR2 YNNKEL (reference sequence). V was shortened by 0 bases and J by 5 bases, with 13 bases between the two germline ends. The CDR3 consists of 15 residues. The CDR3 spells CASSQEERLRETQYF. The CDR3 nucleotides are TGTGCCAGCAGCCAAGAGGAAAGGTTGAGGGAGACCCAGTACTTC.

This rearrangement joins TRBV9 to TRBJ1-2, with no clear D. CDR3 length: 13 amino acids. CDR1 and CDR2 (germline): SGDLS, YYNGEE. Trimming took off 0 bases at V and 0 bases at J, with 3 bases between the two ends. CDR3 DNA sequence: TGTGCCAGCAGCGTAGTGCCTAACTATGGCTACACCTTC. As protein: CASSVVPNYGYTF.

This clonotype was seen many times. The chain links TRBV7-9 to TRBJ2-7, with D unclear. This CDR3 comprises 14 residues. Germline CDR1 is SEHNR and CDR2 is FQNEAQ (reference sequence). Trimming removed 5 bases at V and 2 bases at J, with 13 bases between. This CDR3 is CASSTKEKAYEQYF. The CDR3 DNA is TGTGCCAGCAGCACGAAGGAGAAAGCCTACGAGCAGTACTTC.

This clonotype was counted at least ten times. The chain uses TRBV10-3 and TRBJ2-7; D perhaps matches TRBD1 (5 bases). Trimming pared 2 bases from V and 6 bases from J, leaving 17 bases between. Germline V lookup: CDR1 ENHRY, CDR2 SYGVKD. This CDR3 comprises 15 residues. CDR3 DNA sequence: TGTGCCATCAGTGAGCAGGGTCGTCTCCCCAGCGAGCAGTACTTC. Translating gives CAISEQGRLPSEQYF.

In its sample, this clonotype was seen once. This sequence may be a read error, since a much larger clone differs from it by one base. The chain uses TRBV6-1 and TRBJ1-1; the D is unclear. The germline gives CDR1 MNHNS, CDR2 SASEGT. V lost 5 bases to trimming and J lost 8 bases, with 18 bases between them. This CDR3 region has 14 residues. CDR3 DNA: TGTGCCAGCAGTACCCCGTCGCTGGGGTTCGAAGCTTTCTTT. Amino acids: CASSTPSLGFEAFF.

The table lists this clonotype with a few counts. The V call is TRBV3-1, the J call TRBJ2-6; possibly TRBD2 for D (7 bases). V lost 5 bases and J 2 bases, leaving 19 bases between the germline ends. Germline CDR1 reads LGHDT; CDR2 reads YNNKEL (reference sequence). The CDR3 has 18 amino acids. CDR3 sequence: CASSTLRGGIAGANVLTF. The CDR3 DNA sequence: TGTGCCAGCAGCACCCTAAGGGGGGGAATCGCTGGGGCCAACGTCCTGACTTTC.

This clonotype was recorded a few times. The CDR3 sequence is CASSSRVEDQPQHF. As DNA, the CDR3 is TGTGCCAGCAGTTCCAGGGTAGAAGATCAGCCCCAGCATTTT. This chain links TRBV6-9 with TRBJ1-5; D is perhaps TRBD1 (5 bases). Germline CDR1 MNHGY, CDR2 SVAAGI. The CDR3 spans 14 residues. With 4 bases removed from V and 5 bases from J, the gap between germline ends came to 12 bases.

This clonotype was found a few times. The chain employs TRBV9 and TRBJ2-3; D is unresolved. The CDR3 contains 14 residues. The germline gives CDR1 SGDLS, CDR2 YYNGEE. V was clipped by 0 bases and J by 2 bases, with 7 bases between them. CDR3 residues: CASSVDGVTDTQYF. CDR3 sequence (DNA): TGTGCCAGCAGCGTAGACGGAGTCACAGATACGCAGTATTTT. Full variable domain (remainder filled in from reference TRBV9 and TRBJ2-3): DSGVTQTPKHLITATGQRVTLRCSPRSGDLSVYWYQQSLDQGLQFLIQYYNGEERAKGNILERFSAQQFPDLHSELNLSSLELGDSALYFCASSVDGVTDTQYFGPGTRLTVL.

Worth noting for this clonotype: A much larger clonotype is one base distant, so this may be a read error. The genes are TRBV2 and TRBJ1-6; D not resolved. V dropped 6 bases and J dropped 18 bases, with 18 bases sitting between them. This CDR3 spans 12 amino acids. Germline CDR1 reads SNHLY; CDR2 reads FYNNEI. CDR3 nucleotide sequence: TGTGCCAGCAGCCGAGAGGCCGTAACCCCCCACTTT. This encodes CASSREAVTPHF.

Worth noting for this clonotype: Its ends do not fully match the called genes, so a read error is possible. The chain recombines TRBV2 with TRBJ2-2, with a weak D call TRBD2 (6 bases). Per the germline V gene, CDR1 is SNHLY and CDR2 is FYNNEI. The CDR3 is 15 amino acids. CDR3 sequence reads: CDSSTGKGWGGELVF. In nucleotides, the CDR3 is TGTGACAGCAGTACAGGAAAGGGTTGGGGCGGGGAGCTGGTTTTT.

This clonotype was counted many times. CDR3 residues: CASSLALAGVAELFF. In nucleotides, the CDR3 is TGTGCCAGCAGTTTAGCGTTAGCGGGGGTCGCGGAGCTGTTTTTT. The chain carries TRBV28 and TRBJ2-2, with 9 bases that match TRBD2. Germline assignment: CDR1 MDHEN and CDR2 SYDVKM. J lost 10 bases, V lost 2 bases, and 8 bases had no gene match. CDR3 length: 15 residues.

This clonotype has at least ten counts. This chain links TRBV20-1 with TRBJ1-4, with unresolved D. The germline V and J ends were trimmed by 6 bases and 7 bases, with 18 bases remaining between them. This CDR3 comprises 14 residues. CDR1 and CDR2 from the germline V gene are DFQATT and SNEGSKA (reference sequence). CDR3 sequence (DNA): TGCAGTGCCCCCTCCGGCGTTCTGGGTGAAAAACTGTTTTTT. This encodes CSAPSGVLGEKLFF.

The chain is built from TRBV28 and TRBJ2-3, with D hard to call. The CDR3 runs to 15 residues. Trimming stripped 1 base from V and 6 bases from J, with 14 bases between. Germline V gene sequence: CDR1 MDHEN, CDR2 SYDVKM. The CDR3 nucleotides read TGTGCCAGCAGTTTATATAAGGGTCCGGCCGATACGCAGTATTTT. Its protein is CASSLYKGPADTQYF.

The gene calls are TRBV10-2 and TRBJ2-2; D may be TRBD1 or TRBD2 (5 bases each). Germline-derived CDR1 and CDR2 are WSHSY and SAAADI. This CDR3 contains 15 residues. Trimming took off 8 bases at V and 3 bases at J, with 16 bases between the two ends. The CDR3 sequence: CASSRGATHTGELFF. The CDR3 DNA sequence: TGCGCCAGCTCCCGAGGGGCTACCCACACCGGGGAGCTGTTTTTT.